One T cell receptor beta chain is described in this entry. CDR1 and CDR2 (germline): MNHEY, SVGAGI. Between the trimmed V and J ends, which lost 5 bases and 4 bases, there was a span of 6 bases. CDR3 length equals 11 residues. This specimen comes from a study of blood T cell repertoires in COVID-19. Assay: immunoSEQ multiplex PCR; the TCRdb copy retains only in-frame clones and omits some. The data contain under 250,000 clones, around nine tenths of them singletons. The chain links TRBV6-5 to TRBJ2-7; D is uncertain. The sample consisted of peripheral blood. This TCR was sampled from a woman between 70 and 85 years old with active or convalescent COVID-19. This chain's CDR3 is CASSPRYEQYF. The CDR3 coding sequence is TGTGCCAGCAGTCCCCGGTACGAGCAGTACTTC.